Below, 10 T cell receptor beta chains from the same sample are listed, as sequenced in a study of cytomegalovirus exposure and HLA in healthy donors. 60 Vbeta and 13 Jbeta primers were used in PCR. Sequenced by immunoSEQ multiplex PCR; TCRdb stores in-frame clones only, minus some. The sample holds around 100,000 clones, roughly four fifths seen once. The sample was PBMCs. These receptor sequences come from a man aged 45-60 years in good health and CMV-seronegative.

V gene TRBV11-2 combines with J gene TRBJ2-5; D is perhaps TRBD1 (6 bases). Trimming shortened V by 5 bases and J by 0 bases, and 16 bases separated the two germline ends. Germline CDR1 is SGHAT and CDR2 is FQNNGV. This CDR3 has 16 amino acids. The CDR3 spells CASSLLMGANQETQYF. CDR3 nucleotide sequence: TGTGCCAGCAGCCTACTCATGGGGGCGAACCAAGAGACCCAGTACTTC.

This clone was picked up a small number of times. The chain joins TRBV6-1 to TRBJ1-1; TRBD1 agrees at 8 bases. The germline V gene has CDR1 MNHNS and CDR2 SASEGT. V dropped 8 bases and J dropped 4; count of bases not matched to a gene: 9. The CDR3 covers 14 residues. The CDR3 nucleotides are TGTGCCAGCGTTGAGGACAGGGTACGCACTGAAGCTTTCTTT. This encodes CASVEDRVRTEAFF.

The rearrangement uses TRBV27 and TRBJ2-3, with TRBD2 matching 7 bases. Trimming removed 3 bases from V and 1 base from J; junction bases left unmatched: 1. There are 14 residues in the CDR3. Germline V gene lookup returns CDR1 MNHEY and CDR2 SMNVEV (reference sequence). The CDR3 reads CASSLGGGTDTQYF. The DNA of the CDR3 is TGTGCCAGCAGTTTGGGGGGGGGCACAGATACGCAGTATTTT.

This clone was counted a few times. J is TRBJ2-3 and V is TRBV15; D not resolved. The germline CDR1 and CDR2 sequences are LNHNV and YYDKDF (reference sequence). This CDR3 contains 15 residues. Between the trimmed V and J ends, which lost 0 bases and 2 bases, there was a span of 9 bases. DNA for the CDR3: TGTGCCACCAGCAGAGATGCGGCGTCCACAGATACGCAGTATTTT. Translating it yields CATSRDAASTDTQYF.

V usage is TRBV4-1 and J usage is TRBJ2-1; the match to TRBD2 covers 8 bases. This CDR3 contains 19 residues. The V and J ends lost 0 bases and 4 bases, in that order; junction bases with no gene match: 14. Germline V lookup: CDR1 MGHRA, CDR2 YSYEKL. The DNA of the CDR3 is TGCGCCAGCAGCCAAGAGGCCCGACTAGCGCGGAATCTTTACAATGAGCAGTTCTTC. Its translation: CASSQEARLARNLYNEQFF.

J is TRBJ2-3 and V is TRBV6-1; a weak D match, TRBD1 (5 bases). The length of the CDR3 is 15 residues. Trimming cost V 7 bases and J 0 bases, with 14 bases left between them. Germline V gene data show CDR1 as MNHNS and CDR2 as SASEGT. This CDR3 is CASIPQVASTDTQYF. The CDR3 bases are TGTGCCAGCATCCCACAGGTCGCTAGCACAGATACGCAGTATTTT.

This CDR3 reads CASSAGPLSSGRNNEQFF. The DNA for the CDR3 is TGCGCCAGCAGCGCGGGACCCCTCTCCAGCGGGAGAAACAATGAGCAGTTCTTC. This rearrangement joins TRBV5-1 to TRBJ2-1; 8 nucleotides align to TRBD2. The CDR3 sequence is 18 residues long. Germline lookup yields CDR1 SGHRS and CDR2 YFSETQ. J was trimmed by 5 bases and V by 4 bases; bases with no gene match: 17.

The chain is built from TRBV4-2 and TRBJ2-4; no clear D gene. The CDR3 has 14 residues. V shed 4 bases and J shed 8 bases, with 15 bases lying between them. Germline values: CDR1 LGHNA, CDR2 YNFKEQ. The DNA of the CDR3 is TGTGCCAGCAGCCCTGAGCGAATCGGGTACATTCAGTACTTC. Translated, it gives CASSPERIGYIQYF.

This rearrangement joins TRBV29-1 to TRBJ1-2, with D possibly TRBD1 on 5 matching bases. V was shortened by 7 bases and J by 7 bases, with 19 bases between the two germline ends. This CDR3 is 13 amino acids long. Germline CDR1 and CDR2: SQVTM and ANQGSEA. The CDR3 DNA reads TGCAGCGCCACCGACAGATCCTTGGGTGGCTACACCTTC. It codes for CSATDRSLGGYTF.

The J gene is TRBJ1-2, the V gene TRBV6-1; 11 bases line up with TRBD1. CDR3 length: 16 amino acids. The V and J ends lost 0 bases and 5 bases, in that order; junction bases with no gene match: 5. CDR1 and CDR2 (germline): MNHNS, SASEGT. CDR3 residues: CASSEAGTGGRYGYTF. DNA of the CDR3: TGTGCCAGCAGTGAAGCGGGGACAGGGGGAAGGTATGGCTACACCTTC.